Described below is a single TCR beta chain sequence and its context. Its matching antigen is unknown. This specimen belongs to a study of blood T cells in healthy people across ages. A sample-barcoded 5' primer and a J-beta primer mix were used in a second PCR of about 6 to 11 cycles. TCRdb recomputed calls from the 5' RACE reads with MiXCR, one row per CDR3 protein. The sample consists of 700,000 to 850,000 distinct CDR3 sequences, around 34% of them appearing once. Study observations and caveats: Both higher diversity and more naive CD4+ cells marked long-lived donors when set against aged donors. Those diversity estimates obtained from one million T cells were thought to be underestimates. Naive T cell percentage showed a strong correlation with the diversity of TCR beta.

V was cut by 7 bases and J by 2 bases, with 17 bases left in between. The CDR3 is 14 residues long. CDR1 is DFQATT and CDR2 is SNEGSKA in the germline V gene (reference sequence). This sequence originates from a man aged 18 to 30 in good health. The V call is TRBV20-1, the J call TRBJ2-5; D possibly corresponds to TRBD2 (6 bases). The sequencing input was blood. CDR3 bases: TGCAGTGTCGCCTCCGGGGGTTGGCAAGAGACCCAGTACTTC. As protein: CSVASGGWQETQYF.